The entry that follows covers one T cell receptor beta chain sequence. These data belong to a study of shared clonotypes between healthy human individuals. Each sample came from a Caucasian adult donor living in Nashville, Tennessee. At deep level, the assay was performed. Produced via immunoSEQ multiplex PCR; TCRdb's table is partial and in-frame only. The table shows around 100,000 clones, with under 70% occurring only once. This sequence originates from a man aged 30-40 years in good health. Sequencing was done on a sample of memory CD8+ T cells sorted from blood. Subset denoted: CD45RO+ cells pooled with CCR7-negative TemRA cells.

Here the CDR3 DNA reads TGTGCCAGCAGCTTAGTAGCGATTAGCTCCTACAATGAGCAGTTCTTC. Its protein product is CASSLVAISSYNEQFF. V and J are TRBV7-2 and TRBJ2-1; D is perhaps TRBD2 (5 bases). Trimming removed 1 base from V and 0 bases from J, with 10 bases in between. Germline CDR1 is SGHTA and CDR2 is FQGNSA. The CDR3 is made up of 16 amino acids. Supplemented by reference TRBV7-2 and TRBJ2-1, the full variable domain reads GAGVSQSPSNKVTEKGKDVELRCDPISGHTALYWYRQSLGQGLEFLIYFQGNSAPDKSGLPSDRFSAERTGGSVSTLTIQRTQQEDSAVYLCASSLVAISSYNEQFFGPGTRLTVL.